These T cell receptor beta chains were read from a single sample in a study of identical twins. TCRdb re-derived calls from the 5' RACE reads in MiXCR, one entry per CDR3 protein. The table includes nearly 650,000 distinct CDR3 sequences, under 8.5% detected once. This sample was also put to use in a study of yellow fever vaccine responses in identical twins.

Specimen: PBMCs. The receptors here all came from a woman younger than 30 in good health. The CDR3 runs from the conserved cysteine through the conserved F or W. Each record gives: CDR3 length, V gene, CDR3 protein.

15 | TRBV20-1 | CSVFRVGLAGDEQFF
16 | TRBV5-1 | CASSLELAGTGDTQYF
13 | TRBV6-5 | CASSYVELSEQFF
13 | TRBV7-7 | CASSLWGADTQYF
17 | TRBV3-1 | CASSRTLTGSGANVLTF
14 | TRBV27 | CASSEGRFAYEQYF
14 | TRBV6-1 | CASSPEVTNEKLFF
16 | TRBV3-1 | CASSQGRGLLGTEAFF
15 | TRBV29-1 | CSVEDQGLAGHEQYF
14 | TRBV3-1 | CASSQAQENYGYTF
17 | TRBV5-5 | CASCKTPGLAGYNEQFF
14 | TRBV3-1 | CASSQVLGYNEQFF
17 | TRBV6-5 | CASSYSGVSLFYNEQFF
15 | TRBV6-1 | CASSIDPNRIGEQYF
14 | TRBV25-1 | CASSELTGGNEQFF
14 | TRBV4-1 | CASSQDLYTGGYTF
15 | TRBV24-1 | CATSDGRGSYNEQFF
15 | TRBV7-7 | CASSWASGMRETQYF
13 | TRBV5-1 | CASSPTPAPEQFF
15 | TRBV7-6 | CASSSSGTVNEKLFF